The 22 T cell receptor beta chains in this list originate from one sample, sequenced in a study of response to subunit inactivated influenza vaccine. MiXCR, run by TCRdb on the RT-PCR reads, gives a single entry per CDR3 protein. The data hold about 480,000 distinct CDR3 sequences, with roughly 9.8% observed a single time. The sample in question was PBMCs from blood, obtained roughly 46 days after vaccination. These receptors were collected from a middle-aged man who received an inactivated influenza vaccine.

This clonotype occurred many times. This sequence joins TRBV29-1 and TRBJ2-5, with 8 bases that match TRBD1. CDR3 length equals 13 residues. Germline values: CDR1 SQVTM, CDR2 ANQGSEA. J gave up 5 bases and V 6 bases, and 8 bases lay outside the gene matches. The CDR3 reads CSVRGTGGETQYF. DNA of the CDR3: TGCAGCGTCCGGGGGACAGGCGGGGAGACCCAGTACTTC.

A few counts support this clonotype. The CDR3 protein is CSVVSRTTEAFF. The CDR3 DNA reads TGCAGCGTTGTAAGCAGGACCACTGAAGCTTTCTTT. V gene TRBV29-1 combines with J gene TRBJ1-1; no clear D gene. The CDR3 loop spans 12 amino acids. V lost 4 bases and J 4 bases, leaving 10 bases between the germline ends. Germline CDR1 is SQVTM and CDR2 is ANQGSEA. Full variable domain (outside the CDR3, taken from reference TRBV29-1 and TRBJ1-1): SAVISQKPSRDICQRGTSLTIQCQVDSQVTMMFWYRQQPGQSLTLIATANQGSEATYESGFVIDKFPISRPNLTFSTLTVSNMSPEDSSIYLCSVVSRTTEAFFGQGTRLTVV.

This clonotype came up many times. The rearrangement uses TRBV12-3 or TRBV12-4 and TRBJ2-2; D is possibly TRBD1 (6 bases). V was shortened by 6 bases and J by 3 bases, with 11 bases between the two germline ends. The CDR3 extends over 14 amino acids. CDR3 nucleotides: TGTGCCAGCAGACTTGGACAGCACACCGGGGAGCTGTTTTTT. It is translated as CASRLGQHTGELFF.

This clonotype was seen a handful of times. The chain is built from TRBV12-3 or TRBV12-4 and TRBJ2-1, with 8 bases matching TRBD2. The CDR3 sequence is 15 residues long. Trimming took 3 bases from V and 4 from J; bases not matched to a gene: 5. This chain's CDR3 is CASSFGGAGYNEQFF. As DNA, the CDR3 is TGTGCCAGCAGTTTCGGGGGGGCCGGGTACAATGAGCAGTTCTTC.

The J gene is TRBJ1-2, the V gene TRBV6-1, with D unclear. This CDR3 is built from 11 residues. V gave up 6 bases and J gave up 11 bases, with 13 bases separating them. Germline CDR1 and CDR2: MNHNS and SASEGT. The CDR3 reads CASSDTESYTF. Written as DNA, the CDR3 is TGTGCCAGCAGCGATACTGAAAGTTACACCTTC.

This clonotype was seen more than once but under ten times. The rearrangement uses TRBV7-9 and TRBJ2-3, with D hard to call. V was trimmed by 3 bases and J by 3 bases, leaving 10 bases between them. Per germline, CDR1 SEHNR and CDR2 FQNEAQ (reference sequence). The CDR3 extends over 14 amino acids. Here the CDR3 DNA reads TGTGCCAGCAGCTTGCCCCAACTTACAGATACGCAGTATTTT. This encodes CASSLPQLTDTQYF.

This clonotype rates as medium-sized. V gene TRBV20-1 combines with J gene TRBJ2-3, with 7 bases identical to TRBD2. This CDR3 spans 14 amino acids. V lost 5 bases to trimming and J lost 1 base; unmatched junction nucleotides: 6. Germline loops: CDR1 DFQATT, CDR2 SNEGSKA (reference sequence). CDR3 sequence: CSAGNAGGTDTQYF. In DNA, the CDR3 is TGCAGTGCTGGGAACGCGGGGGGCACAGATACGCAGTATTTT.

This clonotype was observed many times. The chain carries TRBV5-5 and TRBJ1-2, with a weak D call TRBD1 (6 bases). The CDR3 spans 15 residues. V was trimmed by 0 bases and J by 7 bases, leaving 16 bases between them. Germline V gene lookup returns CDR1 SGHKS and CDR2 YYEKEE (reference sequence). The CDR3 is CASSLDRVVTGGYTF. The CDR3 region has the DNA TGTGCCAGCAGCTTGGACAGGGTGGTGACTGGTGGCTACACCTTC.

The chain combines TRBV19 with TRBJ2-2; perhaps TRBD1 as D (5 bases). Looked up from germline, CDR1 is LNHDA and CDR2 is SQIVND (reference sequence). Deletions cut 3 bases from V and 6 bases from J, with 11 bases between. This CDR3 has 14 residues. CDR3 nucleotide sequence: TGTGCCAGTAGTATTTCAGCAGGGTCCGGGGAGCTGTTTTTT. It yields the protein CASSISAGSGELFF.

This clonotype turned up a few times. CDR3 sequence reads: CASSGVGLGTDTQYF. The DNA for the CDR3 is TGTGCCAGCAGTGGAGTAGGGTTGGGAACAGATACGCAGTATTTT. The rearrangement joins TRBV25-1 to TRBJ2-3; D gene unclear. Germline V lookup: CDR1 MGHDK, CDR2 SYGVNS. The CDR3 is 15 residues long. V was cut by 4 bases and J by 3 bases, with 14 bases left in between.

The V gene is TRBV11-2, the J gene TRBJ2-1; D remains ambiguous. CDR1 SGHAT and CDR2 FQNNGV come from the germline V gene. V was cut by 1 base and J by 0 bases, with 10 bases left in between. The CDR3 extends over 16 amino acids. The CDR3 bases are TGTGCCAGCAGCTTAGGATCCTTAATCTCCTACAATGAGCAGTTCTTC. Its protein product is CASSLGSLISYNEQFF.

This clonotype came up a few times. The genes are TRBV5-1 and TRBJ2-7; D is perhaps TRBD1 (5 bases). The CDR3 runs 13 residues. The germline CDR1 and CDR2 sequences are SGHRS and YFSETQ. V lost 5 bases and J 0 bases, leaving 9 bases between the germline ends. The CDR3 region has the DNA TGCGCCAGCAGGACAGAGGTCTCCTACGAGCAGTACTTC. Translating gives CASRTEVSYEQYF.

This chain uses TRBV28 with TRBJ2-7; 8 nucleotides align to TRBD1. J was trimmed by 5 bases and V by 5 bases; bases with no gene match: 8. Germline V gene data show CDR1 as MDHEN and CDR2 as SYDVKM. CDR3 length equals 14 residues. CDR3 nucleotide sequence: TGTGCCAGCAGTGCCTTGGACAGGGCCAACGAGCAGTACTTC. Residues: CASSALDRANEQYF.

The V call is TRBV20-1, the J call TRBJ2-1; 10 nucleotides align to TRBD1. With V trimmed by 6 bases and J by 8 bases, 10 bases remained unmatched. Germline V gene sequence: CDR1 DFQATT, CDR2 SNEGSKA (reference sequence). The CDR3 extends over 14 amino acids. In DNA form, the CDR3 reads TGCAGTGCACACGACAGGGGGCTAGGGGATGAGCAGTTCTTC. Translation gives CSAHDRGLGDEQFF.

This clonotype was detected a few times. The rearrangement uses TRBV6-2 or TRBV6-3 and TRBJ2-7, with 10 positions matching TRBD1. CDR1 MNHEY and CDR2 SVGEGT come from the germline V gene. There are 18 residues in the CDR3. V gave up 6 bases and J gave up 1 base; unmatched junction bases: 15. The CDR3 bases are TGTGCCAGCAGCCTAGACAGGGGGCGGTCTATCTGGTCCTACGAGCAGTACTTC. This gives the protein CASSLDRGRSIWSYEQYF.

The rearrangement joins TRBV4-2 to TRBJ2-7; TRBD2 agrees at 10 bases. The CDR3 runs 14 residues. The junction had 9 bases not matched to a gene; V was cut back by 1 base and J by 12 bases. From germline, CDR1 is LGHNA and CDR2 YNFKEQ. CDR3 bases: TGTGCCAGCAGCCAAGGGACTAGCGGTACTAAGCGGTACTTC. Translation: CASSQGTSGTKRYF.

This clonotype appeared many times. The chain couples TRBV28 to TRBJ2-1; no clear D gene. Germline loops: CDR1 MDHEN, CDR2 SYDVKM. The CDR3 sequence is 14 residues long. V was shortened by 7 bases and J by 11 bases, with 21 bases between the two germline ends. CDR3 sequence (DNA): TGTGCCAGCATCGGTGCCTCTAACGTAAATAAGCAGTTCTTC. This encodes CASIGASNVNKQFF.

This clonotype showed up just a few times. This chain links TRBV12-3 or TRBV12-4 with TRBJ1-2; the match to TRBD1 covers 7 bases. With V trimmed by 3 bases and J by 4 bases, 5 bases remained unmatched. The length of the CDR3 is 14 residues. CDR3 DNA sequence: TGTGCCAGCAGTTTCCAGGGGGGAGGCTATGGCTACACCTTC. This translates into CASSFQGGGYGYTF.

This clonotype was found a few times. The chain is built from TRBV28 and TRBJ2-1; tentatively, D is TRBD2 (6 bases). This CDR3 spans 17 amino acids. CDR1 is MDHEN, CDR2 SYDVKM, per germline. V was trimmed by 5 bases and J by 2 bases, leaving 19 bases between them. This chain's CDR3 is CASSTSMGHSAYNEQFF. The CDR3 DNA reads as TGTGCCAGCAGTACTAGCATGGGGCATTCGGCCTACAATGAGCAGTTCTTC.

This clonotype was observed at least ten times. This chain joins TRBV5-6 and TRBJ2-7, with 10 bases that match TRBD1. The CDR3 has 15 amino acids. With 3 bases clipped from V and 9 bases from J, the junction kept 12 bases outside the gene matches. Germline CDR1 is SGHDT and CDR2 is YYEEEE. As DNA, the CDR3 is TGTGCCAGCAGCTACTCCCCCGGGACAGGGGTAGTGCAGTACTTC. This encodes CASSYSPGTGVVQYF.

This clonotype was found a few times. The chain carries TRBV20-1 and TRBJ2-3, with D perhaps given as TRBD1 or TRBD2 (5 bases each). The CDR3 sequence is 13 residues long. Trimming cost V 8 bases and J 4 bases, with 16 bases left between them. Germline CDR1 reads DFQATT; CDR2 reads SNEGSKA (reference sequence). In DNA, the CDR3 is TGCAGTCCTAAGAAGAGGGGACCAGATACGCAGTATTTT. It is translated as CSPKKRGPDTQYF.

This clonotype occurred a few times. This sequence joins TRBV4-3 and TRBJ2-7; TRBD1 is a possible D gene (6 bases). The CDR3 runs to 15 residues. CDR1 is LGHNA, CDR2 YSLEER, per germline. Trimming removed 4 bases at V and 3 bases at J, with 16 bases between. CDR3 residues: CASSPRGQTDYEQYF. The CDR3 nucleotides are TGCGCCAGCAGCCCTAGAGGACAGACGGACTACGAGCAGTACTTC.